Presented here are 19 T cell receptor beta chains from one specimen sequenced in a study of blood T cell repertoires in COVID-19. Profiled with immunoSEQ multiplex PCR; TCRdb holds only in-frame clones, not every one. The sample contains 110,000 or so clones, about nine tenths of which appear only once. Sample: peripheral blood. The receptors shown here come from a woman aged 50 to 60 with acute or convalescent COVID-19.

The J gene is TRBJ2-5, the V gene TRBV5-1; D might be TRBD1 (6 bases). The germline V gene encodes CDR1 SGHRS and CDR2 YFSETQ. The CDR3 spans 13 residues. Trimming took 6 bases from V and 5 from J, leaving 14 bases between them. The DNA of the CDR3 is TGCGCCAGCACCAACAGGGCGCGGGAGACCCAGTACTTC. Translation: CASTNRARETQYF. The full variable domain, its missing parts supplied by reference TRBV5-1 and TRBJ2-5, is KAGVTQTPRYLIKTRGQQVTLSCSPISGHRSVSWYQQTPGQGLQFLFEYFSETQRNKGNFPGRFSGRQFSNSRSEMNVSTLELGDSALYLCASTNRARETQYFGPGTRLLVL.

This chain joins TRBV3-1 (or the pseudogene TRBV3-2) and TRBJ1-1, with D maybe TRBD1 (6 bases). Trimming cost V 0 bases and J 3 bases, with 14 bases left between them. The CDR3 extends over 16 amino acids. Germline V gene sequence: CDR1 LGHDT, CDR2 YNNKEL (reference sequence). CDR3 protein: CASSQDVGAGDTEAFF. The CDR3 nucleotides read TGTGCCAGCAGCCAAGATGTGGGGGCTGGTGACACTGAAGCTTTCTTT.

The chain carries TRBV10-3 and TRBJ2-3; 8 bases are shared with TRBD1. The CDR3 contains 17 residues. Germline CDR1 ENHRY, CDR2 SYGVKD. After removal of 4 bases from V and 0 bases from J, the junction contained 9 bases not matched to a gene. CDR3 sequence: CAISAYGTGGSTDTQYF. CDR3 nucleotide sequence: TGTGCCATCAGTGCCTACGGTACAGGGGGAAGCACAGATACGCAGTATTTT.

The rearrangement uses TRBV5-6 and TRBJ1-4; TRBD1 is a possible D gene (5 bases). Germline CDR1 reads SGHDT; CDR2 reads YYEEEE. The V end was cut by 4 bases, the J end by 4 bases, with 11 bases between. The CDR3 contains 14 residues. Here the CDR3 DNA reads TGTGCCAGCAGCCTGTCAGGGCTTAATGAAAAACTGTTTTTT. Its protein product is CASSLSGLNEKLFF. Supplemented by reference TRBV5-6 and TRBJ1-4, the full variable domain reads DAGVTQSPTHLIKTRGQQVTLRCSPKSGHDTVSWYQQALGQGPQFIFQYYEEEERQRGNFPDRFSGHQFPNYSSELNVNALLLGDSALYLCASSLSGLNEKLFFGSGTQLSVL.

The rearrangement links TRBV14 to TRBJ1-1, with D possibly being TRBD1 (6 bases). Germline V lookup: CDR1 SGHDN, CDR2 FVKESK. V was clipped by 0 bases and J by 11 bases, with 16 bases between them. The CDR3 has 14 amino acids. CDR3 residues: CASSQETGGRGAFF. The DNA of the CDR3 is TGTGCCAGCAGCCAAGAGACCGGGGGGCGAGGGGCTTTCTTT.

This sequence joins TRBV19 and TRBJ1-1, with 10 positions matching TRBD1. The length of the CDR3 is 12 residues. V was clipped by 4 bases and J by 9 bases; unmatched bases: 2. Looked up from germline, CDR1 is LNHDA and CDR2 is SQIVND (reference sequence). CDR3 in DNA: TGTGCCAGTAGTAGTGACAGGGGGCAAGCTTTCTTT. Its translation: CASSSDRGQAFF.

This rearrangement joins TRBV9 to TRBJ2-1; possible D gene TRBD1, 6 bases. CDR1 SGDLS and CDR2 YYNGEE come from the germline V gene. This CDR3 is 15 amino acids long. Trimming took off 4 bases at V and 1 base at J, with 12 bases between the two ends. This chain's CDR3 is CASSRGGASYNEQFF. The CDR3 region has the DNA TGTGCCAGCAGCAGAGGGGGAGCGTCCTACAATGAGCAGTTCTTC.

This CDR3 is CASSSYPPGQLGGYTF. CDR3 in DNA: TGTGCCAGCAGTTCATACCCCCCGGGACAACTAGGTGGCTACACCTTC. The chain has TRBV6-2 or TRBV6-3 and TRBJ1-2, with D possibly TRBD1 on 6 matching bases. The germline CDR1 and CDR2 sequences are MNHEY and SVGEGT. This CDR3 is 16 amino acids long. With 4 bases removed from V and 7 bases from J, the gap between germline ends came to 22 bases.

V and J are TRBV30 and TRBJ2-1; 9 bases align to TRBD1. The CDR3 is 17 amino acids. Germline values: CDR1 GTSNPN, CDR2 SVGIG (reference sequence). Trimming at V came to 3 bases and at J to 8 bases, leaving 17 bases not matched to a gene. CDR3 coding DNA: TGTGCCTGGAGCGGTATCCGGGACAGGGTAGTAGGCGATGAGCAGTTCTTC. Residues: CAWSGIRDRVVGDEQFF.

This clone was detected only once. The rearrangement joins TRBV9 to TRBJ1-1; 12 nucleotides align to TRBD1. The junction had 13 bases not matched to a gene; V was cut back by 3 bases and J by 4 bases. The CDR3 totals 18 residues. Germline V gene data show CDR1 as SGDLS and CDR2 as YYNGEE. The CDR3 DNA is TGTGCCAGCAGCGGTACCGGGACAGGGGGCGCTTTGGGCACTGAAGCTTTCTTT. Its translation: CASSGTGTGGALGTEAFF. The variable domain in full, with the rest retrieved from reference TRBV9 and TRBJ1-1, is DSGVTQTPKHLITATGQRVTLRCSPRSGDLSVYWYQQSLDQGLQFLIQYYNGEERAKGNILERFSAQQFPDLHSELNLSSLELGDSALYFCASSGTGTGGALGTEAFFGQGTRLTVV.

The genes are TRBV28 and TRBJ2-3; a weak D match, TRBD2 (6 bases). The CDR3 totals 15 residues. Germline V gene lookup returns CDR1 MDHEN and CDR2 SYDVKM. The V and J ends lost 2 bases and 0 bases respectively, with 9 bases between them. The CDR3 DNA sequence: TGTGCCAGCAGTTTACCCGGGACTAGCACAGATACGCAGTATTTT. This encodes CASSLPGTSTDTQYF.

The rearrangement joins TRBV4-1 to TRBJ2-7, with 10 positions matching TRBD1. From germline, CDR1 is MGHRA and CDR2 YSYEKL. J was trimmed by 7 bases and V by 3 bases; bases with no gene match: 12. There are 16 residues in the CDR3. The CDR3 region is CASSHSIGDRGWEQYF. The DNA of the CDR3 is TGCGCCAGCAGCCACTCCATCGGGGACAGGGGTTGGGAGCAGTACTTC.

The V and J genes are TRBV20-1 and TRBJ1-2; no definite D call. CDR1 is DFQATT, CDR2 SNEGSKA, per germline (reference sequence). Trimming stripped 3 bases from V and 4 bases from J, with 9 bases between. This CDR3 contains 12 residues. CDR3 bases: TGCAGTGCTAGTTACAAGTCCTATGGCTACACCTTC. This sequence encodes CSASYKSYGYTF.

This chain connects TRBV27 to TRBJ2-7, with TRBD1 matching over 9 bases. The length of the CDR3 is 16 residues. V was pared by 5 bases and J by 3 bases, with 11 bases of the junction left unmatched. From germline, CDR1 is MNHEY and CDR2 SMNVEV (reference sequence). Written as DNA, the CDR3 is TGTGCCAGCAGTGTTTACACCCGACAGGGGGACTACGAGCAGTACTTC. As protein: CASSVYTRQGDYEQYF.

In nucleotides, the CDR3 is TGTGCCAGCATGGGGTCGGGGAATTCACCCCTCCACTTT. As protein: CASMGSGNSPLHF. V and J are TRBV27 and TRBJ1-6; D unresolved. This CDR3 contains 13 residues. The V gene lost 7 bases and the J gene lost 7 bases, with 11 bases spanning the gap. CDR1 is MNHEY, CDR2 SMNVEV, per germline (reference sequence).

The genes are TRBV3-1 (or the pseudogene TRBV3-2) and TRBJ1-4, with 8 bases identical to TRBD1. Germline values: CDR1 LGHDT, CDR2 YNNKEL (reference sequence). The CDR3 is 17 amino acids. V shed 3 bases, J shed 0 bases, and the junction held 6 bases outside the gene matches. CDR3 loop: CASSQWAGGSTNEKLFF. The CDR3 DNA reads as TGTGCCAGCAGCCAGTGGGCAGGGGGCTCAACTAATGAAAAACTGTTTTTT.

The V and J genes are TRBV27 and TRBJ1-1; possibly TRBD1 for D (6 bases). CDR3 length: 13 residues. With 6 bases removed from V and 2 bases from J, the gap between germline ends came to 10 bases. CDR1 MNHEY and CDR2 SMNVEV come from the germline V gene (reference sequence). CDR3 sequence: CASSLGQNTEAFF. CDR3 nucleotides: TGTGCCAGCAGCTTGGGACAAAACACTGAAGCTTTCTTT.

The chain is built from TRBV4-1 and TRBJ2-1, with 12 bases matching TRBD2. V lost 0 bases, J lost 7 bases, and 4 bases stayed unmatched. The CDR3 sequence is 16 residues long. Germline V lookup: CDR1 MGHRA, CDR2 YSYEKL. The CDR3 region has the DNA TGCGCCAGCAGCCAAGATACTAGCGGGGGGCGAAATGAGCAGTTCTTC. It yields the protein CASSQDTSGGRNEQFF.

This chain joins TRBV3-1 (or the pseudogene TRBV3-2) and TRBJ1-1, with D unclear. Trimming shortened V by 2 bases and J by 1 base, and 8 bases separated the two germline ends. Germline V gene data show CDR1 as LGHDT and CDR2 as YNNKEL (reference sequence). This CDR3 has 14 amino acids. In DNA, the CDR3 is TGTGCCAGCAGCCAAAATCGTCCGAACACTGAAGCTTTCTTT. Its protein product is CASSQNRPNTEAFF.